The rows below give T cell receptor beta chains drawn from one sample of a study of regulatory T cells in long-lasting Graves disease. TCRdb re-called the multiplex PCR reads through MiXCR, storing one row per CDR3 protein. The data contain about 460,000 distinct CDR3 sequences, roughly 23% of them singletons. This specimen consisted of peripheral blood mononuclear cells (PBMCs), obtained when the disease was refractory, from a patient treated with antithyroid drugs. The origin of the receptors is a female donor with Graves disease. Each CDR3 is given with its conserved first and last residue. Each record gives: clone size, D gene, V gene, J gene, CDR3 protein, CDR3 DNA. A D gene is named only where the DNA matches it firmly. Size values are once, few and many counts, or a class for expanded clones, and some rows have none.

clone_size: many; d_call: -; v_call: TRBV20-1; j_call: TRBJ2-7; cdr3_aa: CSAFADGYEQYF; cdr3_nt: TGCAGTGCTTTTGCGGACGGCTACGAGCAGTACTTC
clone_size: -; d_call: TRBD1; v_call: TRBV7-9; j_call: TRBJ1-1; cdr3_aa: CASSPLIGQGNTEAFF; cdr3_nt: TGTGCCAGCAGCCCACTAATAGGACAGGGGAACACTGAAGCTTTCTTT
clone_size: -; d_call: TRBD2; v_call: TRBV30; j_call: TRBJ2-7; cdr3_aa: CAWTKRDVFFHEQYF; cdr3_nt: TGTGCCTGGACTAAGCGGGACGTTTTTTTTCACGAGCAGTACTTC
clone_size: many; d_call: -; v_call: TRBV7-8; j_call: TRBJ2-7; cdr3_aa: CASSPLNSGTYEQYF; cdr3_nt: TGTGCCAGCAGCCCCCTGAATAGCGGAACCTACGAGCAGTACTTC
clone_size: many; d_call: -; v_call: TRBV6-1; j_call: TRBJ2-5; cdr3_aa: CASREIVGVGETQYF; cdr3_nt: TGTGCCAGCAGGGAAATAGTGGGGGTTGGAGAGACCCAGTACTTC
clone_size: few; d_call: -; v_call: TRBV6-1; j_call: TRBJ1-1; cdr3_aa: CASTKTENTEAFF; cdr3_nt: TGTGCCAGCACTAAGACAGAGAACACTGAAGCTTTCTTT
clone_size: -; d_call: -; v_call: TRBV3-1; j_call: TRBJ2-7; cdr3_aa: CASSHPFHEQYF; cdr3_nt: TGTGCCAGCAGCCATCCGTTCCACGAGCAGTACTTC
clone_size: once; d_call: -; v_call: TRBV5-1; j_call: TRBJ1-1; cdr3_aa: CASRQASGDTEAFF; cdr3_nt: TGCGCCAGCAGACAGGCCTCGGGGGACACTGAAGCTTTCTTT
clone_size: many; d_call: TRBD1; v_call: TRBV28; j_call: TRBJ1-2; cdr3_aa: CASSFPGGIYGYTF; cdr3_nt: TGTGCCAGCAGTTTCCCAGGGGGCATTTATGGCTACACCTTC
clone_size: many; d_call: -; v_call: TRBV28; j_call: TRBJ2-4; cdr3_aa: CASSQGRVKNIQYF; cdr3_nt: TGTGCCAGCAGTCAGGGGAGAGTCAAAAACATTCAGTACTTC
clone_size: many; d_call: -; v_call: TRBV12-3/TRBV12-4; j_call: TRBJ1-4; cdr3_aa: CASTLRQGAGANEKLFF; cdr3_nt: TGTGCCAGCACCTTAAGGCAAGGGGCTGGGGCTAATGAAAAACTGTTTTTT